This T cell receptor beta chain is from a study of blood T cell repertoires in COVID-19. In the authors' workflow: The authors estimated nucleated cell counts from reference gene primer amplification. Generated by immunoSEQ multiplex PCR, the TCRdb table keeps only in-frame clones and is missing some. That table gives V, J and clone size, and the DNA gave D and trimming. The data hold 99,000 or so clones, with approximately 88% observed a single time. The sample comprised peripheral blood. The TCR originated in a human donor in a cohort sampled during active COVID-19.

CDR3 protein: CASSFLDREFNEQFF. In nucleotides, the CDR3 is TGTGCCAGCAGTTTTTTGGACAGGGAATTTAATGAGCAGTTCTTC. The chain has TRBV28 and TRBJ2-1; TRBD1 aligns across 8 bases. Per germline, CDR1 MDHEN and CDR2 SYDVKM. Trimming took 3 bases from V and 7 from J; bases not matched to a gene: 8. This CDR3 has 15 amino acids.